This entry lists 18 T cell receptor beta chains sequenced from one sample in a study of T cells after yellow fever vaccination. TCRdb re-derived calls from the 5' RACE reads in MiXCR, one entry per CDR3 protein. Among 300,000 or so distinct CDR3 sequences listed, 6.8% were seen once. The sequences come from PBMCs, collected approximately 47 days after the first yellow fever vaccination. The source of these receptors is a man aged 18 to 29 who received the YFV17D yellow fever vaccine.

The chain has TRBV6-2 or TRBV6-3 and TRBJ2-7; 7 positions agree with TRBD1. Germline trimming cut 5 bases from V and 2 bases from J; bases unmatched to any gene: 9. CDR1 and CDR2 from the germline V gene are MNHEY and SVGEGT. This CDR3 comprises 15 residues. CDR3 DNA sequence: TGTGCCAGCAGTCGTCTCAGGGGGTCCCCCTACGAGCAGTACTTC. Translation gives CASSRLRGSPYEQYF.

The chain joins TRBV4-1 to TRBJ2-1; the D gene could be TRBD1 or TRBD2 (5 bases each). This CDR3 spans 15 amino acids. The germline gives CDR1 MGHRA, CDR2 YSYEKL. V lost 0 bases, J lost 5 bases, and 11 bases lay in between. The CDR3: CASSQEGRGNNEQFF. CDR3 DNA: TGCGCCAGCAGCCAAGAGGGACGGGGTAACAATGAGCAGTTCTTC.

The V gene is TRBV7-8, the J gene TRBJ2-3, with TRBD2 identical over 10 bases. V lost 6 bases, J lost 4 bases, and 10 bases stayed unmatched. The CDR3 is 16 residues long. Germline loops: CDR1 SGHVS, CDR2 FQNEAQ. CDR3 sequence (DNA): TGTGCCAGCAGTCCGGAGAGCGGGGGGGCTCCAGATACGCAGTATTTT. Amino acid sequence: CASSPESGGAPDTQYF.

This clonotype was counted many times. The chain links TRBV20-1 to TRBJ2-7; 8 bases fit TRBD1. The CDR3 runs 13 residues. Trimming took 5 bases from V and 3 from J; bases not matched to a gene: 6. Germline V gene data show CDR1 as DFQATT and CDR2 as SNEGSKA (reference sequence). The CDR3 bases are TGCAGTGCTCCCGGGACAGGCATCTACGAGCAGTACTTC. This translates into CSAPGTGIYEQYF.

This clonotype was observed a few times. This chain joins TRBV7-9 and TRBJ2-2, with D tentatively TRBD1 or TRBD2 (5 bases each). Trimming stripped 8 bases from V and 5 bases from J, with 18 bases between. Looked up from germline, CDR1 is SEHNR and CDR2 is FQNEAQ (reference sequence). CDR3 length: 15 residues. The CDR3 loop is CASGGNIEVTGELFF. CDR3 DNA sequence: TGTGCCAGCGGGGGAAACATCGAGGTGACCGGGGAGCTGTTTTTT.

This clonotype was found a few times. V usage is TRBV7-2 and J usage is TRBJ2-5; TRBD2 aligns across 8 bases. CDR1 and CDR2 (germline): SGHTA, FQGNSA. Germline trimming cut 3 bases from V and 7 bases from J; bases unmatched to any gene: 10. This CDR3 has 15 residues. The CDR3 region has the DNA TGTGCCAGCAGCTTCTCGAGCGGGGGCTCGGGGACCCAGTACTTC. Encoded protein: CASSFSSGGSGTQYF.

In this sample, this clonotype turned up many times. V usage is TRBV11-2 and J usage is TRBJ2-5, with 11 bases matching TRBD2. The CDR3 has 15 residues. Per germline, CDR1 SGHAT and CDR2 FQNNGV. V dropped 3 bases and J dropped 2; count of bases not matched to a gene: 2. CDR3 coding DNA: TGTGCCAGCAGCTTCTTAGCGGGGGGGCAAGAGACCCAGTACTTC. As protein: CASSFLAGGQETQYF.

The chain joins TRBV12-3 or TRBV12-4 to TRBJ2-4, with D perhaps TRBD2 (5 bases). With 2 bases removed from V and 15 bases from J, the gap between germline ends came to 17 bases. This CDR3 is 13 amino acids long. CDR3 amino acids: CASSLTRPMRAYF. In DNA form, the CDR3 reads TGTGCCAGCAGTTTAACCCGGCCGATGAGGGCGTACTTC.

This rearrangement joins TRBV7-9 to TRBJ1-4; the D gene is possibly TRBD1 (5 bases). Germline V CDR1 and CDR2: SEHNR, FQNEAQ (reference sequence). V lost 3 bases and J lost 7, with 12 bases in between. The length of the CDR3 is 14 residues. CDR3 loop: CASSFYGQSEKLFF. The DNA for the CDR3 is TGTGCCAGCAGCTTTTATGGACAAAGTGAAAAACTGTTTTTT. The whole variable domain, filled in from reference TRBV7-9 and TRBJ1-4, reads DTGVSQNPRHKITKRGQNVTFRCDPISEHNRLYWYRQTLGQGPEFLTYFQNEAQLEKSRLLSDRFSAERPKGSFSTLEIQRTEQGDSAMYLCASSFYGQSEKLFFGSGTQLSVL.

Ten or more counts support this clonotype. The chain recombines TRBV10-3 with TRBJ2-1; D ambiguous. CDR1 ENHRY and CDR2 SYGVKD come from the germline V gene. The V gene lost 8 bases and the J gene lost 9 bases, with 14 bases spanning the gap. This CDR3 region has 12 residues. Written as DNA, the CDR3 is TGTGCCATCTCGAGACTCTACCGTGAGCAGTTCTTC. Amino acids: CAISRLYREQFF.

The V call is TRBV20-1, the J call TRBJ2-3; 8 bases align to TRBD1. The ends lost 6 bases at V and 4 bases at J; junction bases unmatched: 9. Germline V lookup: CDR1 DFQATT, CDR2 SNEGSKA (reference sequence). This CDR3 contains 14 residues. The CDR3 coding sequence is TGCAGTGCAAGGCAGGGGGCTCAATCAGATACGCAGTATTTT. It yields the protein CSARQGAQSDTQYF.

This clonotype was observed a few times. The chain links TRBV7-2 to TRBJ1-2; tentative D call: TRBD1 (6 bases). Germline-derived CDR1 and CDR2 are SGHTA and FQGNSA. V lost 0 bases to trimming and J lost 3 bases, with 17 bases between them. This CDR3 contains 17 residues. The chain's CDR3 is CASSLAGGRGRYYGYTF. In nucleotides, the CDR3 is TGTGCCAGCAGCTTAGCCGGTGGCAGGGGACGTTACTATGGCTACACCTTC.

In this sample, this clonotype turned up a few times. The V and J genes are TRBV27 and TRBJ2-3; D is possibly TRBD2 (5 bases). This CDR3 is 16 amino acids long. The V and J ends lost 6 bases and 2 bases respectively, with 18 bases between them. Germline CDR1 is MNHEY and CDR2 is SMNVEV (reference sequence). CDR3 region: CASSPPRARVTDTQYF. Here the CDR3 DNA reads TGTGCCAGCAGCCCCCCTCGGGCGAGGGTCACAGATACGCAGTATTTT.

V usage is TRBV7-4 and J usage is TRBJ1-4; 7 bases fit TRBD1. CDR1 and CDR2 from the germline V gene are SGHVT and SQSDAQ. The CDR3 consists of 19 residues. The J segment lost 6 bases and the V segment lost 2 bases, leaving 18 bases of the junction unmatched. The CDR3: CASSLRGPQDLLKDEKLFF. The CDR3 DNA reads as TGTGCCAGCAGCTTAAGGGGGCCGCAGGACCTTCTTAAGGATGAAAAACTGTTTTTT.

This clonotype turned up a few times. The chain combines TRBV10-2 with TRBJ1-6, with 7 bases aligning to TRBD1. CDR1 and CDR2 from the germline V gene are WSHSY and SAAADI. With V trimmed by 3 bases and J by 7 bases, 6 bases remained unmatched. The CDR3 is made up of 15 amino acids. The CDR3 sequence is CASSDWARGNSPLHF. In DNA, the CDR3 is TGCGCCAGCAGTGATTGGGCCAGGGGGAATTCACCCCTCCACTTT.

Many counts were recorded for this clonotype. CDR3 sequence reads: CASSESGQASYEQYF. The CDR3 coding sequence is TGCGCCAGCAGTGAGTCAGGACAGGCATCCTACGAGCAGTACTTC. This chain joins TRBV10-2 and TRBJ2-7; 7 bases fit TRBD1. This CDR3 has 15 amino acids. Looked up from germline, CDR1 is WSHSY and CDR2 is SAAADI. J lost 1 base, V lost 0 bases, and 3 bases had no gene match.

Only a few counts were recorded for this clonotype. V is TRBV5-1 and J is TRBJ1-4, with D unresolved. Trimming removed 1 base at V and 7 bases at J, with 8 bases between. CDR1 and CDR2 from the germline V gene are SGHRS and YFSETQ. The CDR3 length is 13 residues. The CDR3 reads CASSLSWGEKLFF. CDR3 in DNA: TGCGCCAGCAGCTTGTCATGGGGTGAAAAACTGTTTTTT.

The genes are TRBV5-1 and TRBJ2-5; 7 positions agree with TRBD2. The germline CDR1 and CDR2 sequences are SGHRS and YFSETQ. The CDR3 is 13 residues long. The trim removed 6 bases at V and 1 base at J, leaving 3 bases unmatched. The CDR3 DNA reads TGCGCCAGCAACTTAGCGGGCCAAGAGACCCAGTACTTC. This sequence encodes CASNLAGQETQYF.